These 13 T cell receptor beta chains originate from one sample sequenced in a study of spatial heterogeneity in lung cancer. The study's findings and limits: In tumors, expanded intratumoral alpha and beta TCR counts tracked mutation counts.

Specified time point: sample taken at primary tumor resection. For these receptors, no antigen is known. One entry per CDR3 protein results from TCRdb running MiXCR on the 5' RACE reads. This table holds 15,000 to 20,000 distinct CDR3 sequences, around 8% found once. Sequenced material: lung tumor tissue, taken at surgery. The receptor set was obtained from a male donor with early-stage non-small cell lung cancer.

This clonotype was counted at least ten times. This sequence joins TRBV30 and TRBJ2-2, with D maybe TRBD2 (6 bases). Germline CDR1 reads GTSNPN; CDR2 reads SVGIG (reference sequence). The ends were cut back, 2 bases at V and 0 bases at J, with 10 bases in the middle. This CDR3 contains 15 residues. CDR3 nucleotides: TGTGCCTGGAGTTTGGGCGGGGCGAACACCGGGGAGCTGTTTTTT. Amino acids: CAWSLGGANTGELFF. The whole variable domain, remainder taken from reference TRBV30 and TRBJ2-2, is SQTIHQWPATLVQPVGSPLSLECTVEGTSNPNLYWYRQAAGRGLQLLFYSVGIGQISSEVPQNLSASRPQDRQFILSSKKLLLSDSGFYLCAWSLGGANTGELFFGEGSRLTVL.

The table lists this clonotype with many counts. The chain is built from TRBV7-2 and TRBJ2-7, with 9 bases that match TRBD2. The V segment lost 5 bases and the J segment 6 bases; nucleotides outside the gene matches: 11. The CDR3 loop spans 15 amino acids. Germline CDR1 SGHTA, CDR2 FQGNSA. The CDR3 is CASSQGVAGGREQYF. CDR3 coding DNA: TGTGCCAGCAGCCAAGGGGTTGCGGGAGGGCGCGAGCAGTACTTC.

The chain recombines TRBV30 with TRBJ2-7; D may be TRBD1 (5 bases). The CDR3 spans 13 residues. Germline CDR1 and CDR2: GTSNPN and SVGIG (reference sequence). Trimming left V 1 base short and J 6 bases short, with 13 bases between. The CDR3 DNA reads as TGTGCCTGGAGTGCAGGGTTCGGTCTCGAGCAGTACTTC. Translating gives CAWSAGFGLEQYF.

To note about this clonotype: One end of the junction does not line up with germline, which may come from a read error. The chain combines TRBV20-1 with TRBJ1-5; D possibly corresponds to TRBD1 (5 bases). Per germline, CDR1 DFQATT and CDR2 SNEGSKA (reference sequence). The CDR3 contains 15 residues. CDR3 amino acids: CSARVGPGRKKPQNF. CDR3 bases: TGCAGTGCTAGAGTAGGGCCAGGGCGGAAGAAGCCCCAGAATTTT.

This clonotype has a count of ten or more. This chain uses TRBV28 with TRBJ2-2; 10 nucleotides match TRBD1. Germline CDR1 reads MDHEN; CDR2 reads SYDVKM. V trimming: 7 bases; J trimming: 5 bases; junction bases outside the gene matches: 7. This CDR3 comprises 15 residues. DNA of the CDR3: TGTGCCAGCATTAGGGGACAGGGGCGTACCGGGGAGCTGTTTTTT. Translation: CASIRGQGRTGELFF.

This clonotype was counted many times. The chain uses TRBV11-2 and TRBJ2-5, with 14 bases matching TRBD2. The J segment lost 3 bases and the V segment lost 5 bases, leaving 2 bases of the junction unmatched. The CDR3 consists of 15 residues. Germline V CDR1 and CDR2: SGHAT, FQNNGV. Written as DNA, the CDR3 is TGTGCCAGCAGCACGGGACTAGCGGGGGAAGAGACCCAGTACTTC. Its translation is CASSTGLAGEETQYF.

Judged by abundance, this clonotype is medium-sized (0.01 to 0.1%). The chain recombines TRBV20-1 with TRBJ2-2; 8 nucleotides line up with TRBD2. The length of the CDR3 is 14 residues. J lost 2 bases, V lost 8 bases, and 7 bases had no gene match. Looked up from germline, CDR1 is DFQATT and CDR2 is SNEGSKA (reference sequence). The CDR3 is CSSVAGRNTGELFF. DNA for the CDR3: TGCAGTAGCGTAGCGGGACGTAACACCGGGGAGCTGTTTTTT.

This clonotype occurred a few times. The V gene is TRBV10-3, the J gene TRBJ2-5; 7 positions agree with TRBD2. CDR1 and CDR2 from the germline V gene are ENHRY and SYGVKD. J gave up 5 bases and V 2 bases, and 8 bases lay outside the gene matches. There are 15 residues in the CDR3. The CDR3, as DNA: TGTGCCATCAGTGAGGGAAGGGGAGGGCAGGAGACCCAGTACTTC. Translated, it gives CAISEGRGGQETQYF.

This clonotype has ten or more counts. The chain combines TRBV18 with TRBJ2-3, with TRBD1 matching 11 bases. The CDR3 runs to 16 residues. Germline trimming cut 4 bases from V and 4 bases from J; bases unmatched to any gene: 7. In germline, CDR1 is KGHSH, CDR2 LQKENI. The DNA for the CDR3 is TGTGCCAGCTCACGTACCGGGACAGGGGGACCAGATACGCAGTATTTT. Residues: CASSRTGTGGPDTQYF.

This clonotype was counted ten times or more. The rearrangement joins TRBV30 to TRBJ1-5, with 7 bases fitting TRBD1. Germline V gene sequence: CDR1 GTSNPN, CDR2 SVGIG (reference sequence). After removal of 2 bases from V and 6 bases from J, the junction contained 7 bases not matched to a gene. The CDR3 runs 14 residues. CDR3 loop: CAWSQTGLFQPQHF. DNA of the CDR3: TGTGCCTGGAGTCAGACAGGGCTTTTTCAGCCCCAGCATTTT.

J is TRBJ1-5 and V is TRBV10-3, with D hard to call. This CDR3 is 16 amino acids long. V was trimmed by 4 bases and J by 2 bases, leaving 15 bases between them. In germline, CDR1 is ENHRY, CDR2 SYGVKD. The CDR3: CAISGRPDGGNQPQHF. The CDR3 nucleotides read TGTGCCATCAGTGGTCGTCCGGACGGTGGCAATCAGCCCCAGCATTTT.

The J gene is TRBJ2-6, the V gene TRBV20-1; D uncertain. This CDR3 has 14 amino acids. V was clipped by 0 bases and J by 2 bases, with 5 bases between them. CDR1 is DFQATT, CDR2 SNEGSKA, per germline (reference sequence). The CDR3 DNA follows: TGCAGTGCTAGAGACCAGCCTGGGGCCAACGTCCTGACTTTC. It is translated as CSARDQPGANVLTF.

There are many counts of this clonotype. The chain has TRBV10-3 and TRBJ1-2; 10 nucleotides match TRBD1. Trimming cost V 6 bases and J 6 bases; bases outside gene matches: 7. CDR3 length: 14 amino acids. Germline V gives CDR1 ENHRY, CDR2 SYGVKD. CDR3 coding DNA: TGTGCCATCAGCGAAAGACAGGGGGCTGATGGCTACACCTTC. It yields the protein CAISERQGADGYTF.